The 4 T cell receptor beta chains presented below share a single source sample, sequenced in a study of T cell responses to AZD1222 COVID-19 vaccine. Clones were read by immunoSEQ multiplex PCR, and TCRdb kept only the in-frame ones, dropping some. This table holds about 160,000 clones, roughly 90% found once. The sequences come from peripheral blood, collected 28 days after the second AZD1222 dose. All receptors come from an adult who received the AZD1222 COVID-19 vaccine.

CDR3 region: CASSLAFTDTQYF. The CDR3 nucleotides are TGTGCCAGCAGCTTAGCGTTCACAGATACGCAGTATTTT. This chain connects TRBV5-6 to TRBJ2-3; D gene unclear. The V end lost 2 bases, the J end lost 2 bases, and 6 bases lay between the germline ends. The germline V gene has CDR1 SGHDT and CDR2 YYEEEE. The CDR3 consists of 13 residues.

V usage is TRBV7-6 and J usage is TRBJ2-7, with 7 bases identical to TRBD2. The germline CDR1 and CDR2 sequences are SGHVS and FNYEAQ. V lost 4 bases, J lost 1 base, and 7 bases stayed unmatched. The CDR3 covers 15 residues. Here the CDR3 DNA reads TGTGCCAGCAGCTCCGGTCTAGCGGCTTCCTACGAGCAGTACTTC. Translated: CASSSGLAASYEQYF.

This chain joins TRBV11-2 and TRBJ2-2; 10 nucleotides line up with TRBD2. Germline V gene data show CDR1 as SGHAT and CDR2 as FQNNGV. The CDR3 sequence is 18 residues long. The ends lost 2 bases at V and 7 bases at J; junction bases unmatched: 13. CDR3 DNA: TGTGCCAGCAGCTTAAAAGCCCAGCGGGAGGGCCGGGACGGGGAGCTGTTTTTT. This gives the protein CASSLKAQREGRDGELFF.

In nucleotides, the CDR3 is TGTGCCATCAGCCTAGCGGGAGGGCGGGCTAGCACAGATACGCAGTATTTT. This encodes CAISLAGGRASTDTQYF. The chain combines TRBV10-3 with TRBJ2-3, with 12 bases lining up with TRBD2. The CDR3 has 17 amino acids. Germline V gene lookup returns CDR1 ENHRY and CDR2 SYGVKD. Trimming removed 6 bases from V and 0 bases from J; junction bases left unmatched: 7.